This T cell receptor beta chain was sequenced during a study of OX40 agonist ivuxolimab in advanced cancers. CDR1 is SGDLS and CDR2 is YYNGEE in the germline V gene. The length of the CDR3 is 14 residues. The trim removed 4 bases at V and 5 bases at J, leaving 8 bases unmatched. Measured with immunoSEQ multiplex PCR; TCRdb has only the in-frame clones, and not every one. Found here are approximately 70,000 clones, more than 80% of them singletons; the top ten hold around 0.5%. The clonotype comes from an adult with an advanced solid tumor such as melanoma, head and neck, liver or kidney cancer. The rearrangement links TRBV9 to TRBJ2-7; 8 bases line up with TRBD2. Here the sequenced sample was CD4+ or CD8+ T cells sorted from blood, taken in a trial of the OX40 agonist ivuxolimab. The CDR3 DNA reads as TGTGCCAGCAGCCCCCGCAGCGGGAGCGACGAGCAGTACTTC. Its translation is CASSPRSGSDEQYF.